The rows below give T cell receptor beta chains drawn from one sample of a study of regulatory T cells in long-lasting Graves disease. TCRdb redid the calling of the multiplex PCR reads with MiXCR, one entry per CDR3 protein. This sample carries a few hundred thousand distinct CDR3 sequences, 20% to 25% of them seen once, and the ten largest clones take roughly 13%. The material was peripheral blood mononuclear cells (PBMCs), obtained when the disease was refractory, from a patient treated with antithyroid drugs. The receptors shown here come from a female donor with Graves disease. Both conserved end residues are part of each CDR3. Fields, in order: CDR3 DNA, CDR3 protein, D gene, CDR3 length, clone size, J gene, V gene. D genes are given only for firm matches. A row's size may be missing; if present it is once, few, many or a size class.

DNA: TGTGCCAGCAGTCTCGACCTCCTGCACGAGCAGTACTTC
CDR3: CASSLDLLHEQYF
D: -
length: 13
size: -
J: TRBJ2-7
V: TRBV5-4

DNA: TGTGCCAGCAGCTTAGACCTAAGTGGGGACGAGCAGTACTTC
CDR3: CASSLDLSGDEQYF
D: -
length: 14
size: few
J: TRBJ2-7
V: TRBV7-9

DNA: TGTGCCAGCAGCCCTCCCGGGAGGGCGGAAAATGAAAAACTGTTTTTT
CDR3: CASSPPGRAENEKLFF
D: -
length: 16
size: -
J: TRBJ1-4
V: TRBV7-9

DNA: TGTGCCAGCAGTCCCCCTAACCTACAGGGGCTACCAGATACGCAGTATTTT
CDR3: CASSPPNLQGLPDTQYF
D: TRBD1
length: 17
size: -
J: TRBJ2-3
V: TRBV27

DNA: TGTGCCAGCAGCCCTCCTATCGGACAGAACTATGGCTACACCTTC
CDR3: CASSPPIGQNYGYTF
D: -
length: 15
size: -
J: TRBJ1-2
V: TRBV14

DNA: TGCGCCAGCAGAGAGACTTGGCGGGAGGAGGAGACCCAGTACTTC
CDR3: CASRETWREEETQYF
D: TRBD2
length: 15
size: -
J: TRBJ2-5
V: TRBV4-1

DNA: TGTGCCATCAGTGACCCAACTAGAGGACAGGGTCCTTGGGAGCAGTACTTC
CDR3: CAISDPTRGQGPWEQYF
D: TRBD1
length: 17
size: many
J: TRBJ2-7
V: TRBV10-3

DNA: TGCGCCAGCAGCTTGGAACCTGGGACAGGGTACACCGGGGAGCTGTTTTTT
CDR3: CASSLEPGTGYTGELFF
D: TRBD1
length: 17
size: -
J: TRBJ2-2
V: TRBV5-1

DNA: TGTGCCAGCAACCGACAGGGATCCCCCCTCAATAATTCACCCCTCCACTTT
CDR3: CASNRQGSPLNNSPLHF
D: TRBD1
length: 17
size: -
J: TRBJ1-6
V: TRBV6-1

DNA: TGTGCCAGTAGTACCTCAGGGTTGCGCAATCAGCCCCAGCATTTT
CDR3: CASSTSGLRNQPQHF
D: -
length: 15
size: -
J: TRBJ1-5
V: TRBV19

DNA: TGTGCCAGCAGTCCCGCGGGGGGGGTGGACATTCAGTACTTC
CDR3: CASSPAGGVDIQYF
D: TRBD2
length: 14
size: many
J: TRBJ2-4
V: TRBV28

DNA: TGTGCCATCAGTGACCGGGACAGGCAAGAGACCCAGTACTTC
CDR3: CAISDRDRQETQYF
D: TRBD1
length: 14
size: many
J: TRBJ2-5
V: TRBV10-3

DNA: TGTGCCAGCAATCCCACGCAGGGGATTACTGAAGCTTTCTTT
CDR3: CASNPTQGITEAFF
D: -
length: 14
size: many
J: TRBJ1-1
V: TRBV2

DNA: TGTGCCAGCAGCTTGGATCCGGGCGGGTTCAGCAATCAGCCCCAGCATTTT
CDR3: CASSLDPGGFSNQPQHF
D: -
length: 17
size: -
J: TRBJ1-5
V: TRBV2

DNA: TGCGCCAGCAGCGCCGGACAGGGGAGCTACAATGAGCAGTTCTTC
CDR3: CASSAGQGSYNEQFF
D: TRBD1
length: 15
size: -
J: TRBJ2-1
V: TRBV5-1

DNA: TGTGCCAGCAGCCCAGGGAGGTCTGGAAACACCATATATTTT
CDR3: CASSPGRSGNTIYF
D: -
length: 14
size: many
J: TRBJ1-3
V: TRBV28

DNA: TGTGCCAGCAGTTCGACAGGGGGTGGGGGTAGCAATCAGCCCCAGCATTTT
CDR3: CASSSTGGGGSNQPQHF
D: TRBD1
length: 17
size: -
J: TRBJ1-5
V: TRBV6-5

DNA: TGTGCCAGCAGTTACCGAGGGCGTCGAGGCTACACCTTC
CDR3: CASSYRGRRGYTF
D: -
length: 13
size: -
J: TRBJ1-2
V: TRBV6-5

DNA: TGTGCCAGCGTGGGGGCTGAAGCTTTCTTT
CDR3: CASVGAEAFF
D: -
length: 10
size: few
J: TRBJ1-1
V: TRBV7-9

DNA: TGTGCCAGCAGCTTAGATCGGGGGACGGGAAACACCATATATTTT
CDR3: CASSLDRGTGNTIYF
D: -
length: 15
size: -
J: TRBJ1-3
V: TRBV11-2

DNA: TGTGCCAGCAGCCACCAAAGTACAGGACTAGCGGGAGGGCGGAATGAGCAGTTCTTC
CDR3: CASSHQSTGLAGGRNEQFF
D: TRBD2
length: 19
size: -
J: TRBJ2-1
V: TRBV6-1

DNA: TGTGCCAGCAGCCTGGGGGGAAAAAAACTGTTTTTT
CDR3: CASSLGGKKLFF
D: -
length: 12
size: -
J: TRBJ1-4
V: TRBV4-2

DNA: TGCAGTGCCAATGACCTCTACGAGCAGTACTTC
CDR3: CSANDLYEQYF
D: -
length: 11
size: few
J: TRBJ2-7
V: TRBV20-1

DNA: TGTGCCAGCATTATGCGGGGAAGACAGAACACTGAAGCTTTCTTT
CDR3: CASIMRGRQNTEAFF
D: -
length: 15
size: many
J: TRBJ1-1
V: TRBV6-1

DNA: TGCAGTGCTAGAGAAAGATACAGCGGGGGGCTCCGCACCACCTACGAGCAGTACTTC
CDR3: CSARERYSGGLRTTYEQYF
D: TRBD2
length: 19
size: -
J: TRBJ2-7
V: TRBV20-1

DNA: TGTGCCAGCAGTGCCCTTGGGGATACCCGCCAAGAGACCCAGTACTTC
CDR3: CASSALGDTRQETQYF
D: -
length: 16
size: many
J: TRBJ2-5
V: TRBV28

DNA: TGTGCCAGCAGTTACTTACAGGAAAATAACTACGAGCAGTACTTC
CDR3: CASSYLQENNYEQYF
D: -
length: 15
size: few
J: TRBJ2-7
V: TRBV6-2/TRBV6-3

DNA: TGTGCTAGTGGCCAGCGTGTGGAGCAGCCCCAGCATTTT
CDR3: CASGQRVEQPQHF
D: -
length: 13
size: many
J: TRBJ1-5
V: TRBV12-5

DNA: TGTGCCTGGAATAAAGAGGACAGGGGGGCCGAGCAGTACTTC
CDR3: CAWNKEDRGAEQYF
D: TRBD1
length: 14
size: -
J: TRBJ2-7
V: TRBV30

DNA: TGTGCCAGCAGTTCCAGACTGGCTTGGGAGACCCAGTACTTC
CDR3: CASSSRLAWETQYF
D: -
length: 14
size: many
J: TRBJ2-5
V: TRBV6-5

DNA: TGCAGCAGTGCTAGGCACGGGTCTAATGAAAAACTGTTTTTT
CDR3: CSSARHGSNEKLFF
D: -
length: 14
size: -
J: TRBJ1-4
V: TRBV20-1